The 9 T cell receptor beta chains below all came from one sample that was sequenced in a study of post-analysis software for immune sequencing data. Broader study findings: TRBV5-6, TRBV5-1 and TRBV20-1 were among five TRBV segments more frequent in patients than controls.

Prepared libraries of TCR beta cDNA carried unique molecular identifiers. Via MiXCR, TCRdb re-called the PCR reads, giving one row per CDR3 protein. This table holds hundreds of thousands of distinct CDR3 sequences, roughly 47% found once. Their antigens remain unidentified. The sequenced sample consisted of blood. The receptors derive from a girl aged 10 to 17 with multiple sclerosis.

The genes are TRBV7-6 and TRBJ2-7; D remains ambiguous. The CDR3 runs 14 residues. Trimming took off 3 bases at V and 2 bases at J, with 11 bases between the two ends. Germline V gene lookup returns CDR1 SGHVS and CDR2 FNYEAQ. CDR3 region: CASSLYTGAYEQYF. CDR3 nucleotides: TGTGCCAGCAGCTTGTACACTGGAGCCTACGAGCAGTACTTC. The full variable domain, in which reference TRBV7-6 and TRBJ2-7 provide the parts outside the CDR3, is GAGVSQSPRYKVTKRGQDVALRCDPISGHVSLYWYRQALGQGPEFLTYFNYEAQQDKSGLPNDRFSAERPEGSISTLTIQRTEQRDSAMYRCASSLYTGAYEQYFGPGTRLTVT.

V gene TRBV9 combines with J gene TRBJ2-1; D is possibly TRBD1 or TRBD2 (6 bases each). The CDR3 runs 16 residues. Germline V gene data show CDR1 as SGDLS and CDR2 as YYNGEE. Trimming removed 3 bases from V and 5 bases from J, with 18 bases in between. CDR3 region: CASSARGARSDNEQFF. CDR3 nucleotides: TGTGCCAGCAGCGCTAGGGGGGCCCGGAGCGACAATGAGCAGTTCTTC.

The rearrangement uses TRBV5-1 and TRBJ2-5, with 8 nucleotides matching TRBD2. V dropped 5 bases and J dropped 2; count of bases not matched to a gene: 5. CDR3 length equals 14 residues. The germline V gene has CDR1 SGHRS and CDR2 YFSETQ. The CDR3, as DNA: TGCGCCAGCAGGCCCGGGACTAGACAAGAGACCCAGTACTTC. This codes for CASRPGTRQETQYF.

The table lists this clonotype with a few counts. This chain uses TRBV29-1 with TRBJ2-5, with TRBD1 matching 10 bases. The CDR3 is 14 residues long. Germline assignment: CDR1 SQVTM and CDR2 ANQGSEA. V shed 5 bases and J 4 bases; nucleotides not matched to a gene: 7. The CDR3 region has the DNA TGCAGCGTTAACCGGGACAGGGGAGGAGAGACCCAGTACTTC. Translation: CSVNRDRGGETQYF.

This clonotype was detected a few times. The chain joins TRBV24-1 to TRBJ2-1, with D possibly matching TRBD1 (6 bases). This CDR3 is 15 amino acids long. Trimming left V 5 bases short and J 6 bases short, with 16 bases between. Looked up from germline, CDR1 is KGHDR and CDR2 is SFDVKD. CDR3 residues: CATSVQQGGFNEQFF. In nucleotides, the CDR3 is TGTGCCACCAGTGTTCAACAGGGCGGATTCAATGAGCAGTTCTTC.

CDR3 amino acids: CASSIQGNQPQHF. The DNA for the CDR3 is TGTGCCAGCAGCATTCAGGGGAATCAGCCCCAGCATTTT. The chain joins TRBV7-2 to TRBJ1-5, with D possibly being TRBD1 (6 bases). V dropped 5 bases and J dropped 4 bases, with 9 bases sitting between them. This CDR3 has 13 amino acids. Per germline, CDR1 SGHTA and CDR2 FQGNSA. Based on the CDR3 plus reference TRBV7-2 and TRBJ1-5, the full variable domain is GAGVSQSPSNKVTEKGKDVELRCDPISGHTALYWYRQSLGQGLEFLIYFQGNSAPDKSGLPSDRFSAERTGGSVSTLTIQRTQQEDSAVYLCASSIQGNQPQHFGDGTRLSIL.

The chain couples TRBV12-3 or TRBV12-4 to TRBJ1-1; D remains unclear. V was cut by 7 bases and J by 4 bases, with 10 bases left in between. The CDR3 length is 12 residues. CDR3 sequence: CASILGPTEAFF. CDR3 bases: TGTGCCAGCATTCTCGGACCCACTGAAGCTTTCTTT.

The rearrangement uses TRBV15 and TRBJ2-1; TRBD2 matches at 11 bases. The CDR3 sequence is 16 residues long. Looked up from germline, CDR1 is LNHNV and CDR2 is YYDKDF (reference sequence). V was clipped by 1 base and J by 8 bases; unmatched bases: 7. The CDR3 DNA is TGTGCCACCAGCAGAGCCTTAGCGGGGGGGTCACATGAGCAGTTCTTC. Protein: CATSRALAGGSHEQFF.

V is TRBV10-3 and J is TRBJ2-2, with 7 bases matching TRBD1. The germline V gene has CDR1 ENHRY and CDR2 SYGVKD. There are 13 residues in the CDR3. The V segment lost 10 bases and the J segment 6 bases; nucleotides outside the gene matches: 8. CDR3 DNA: TGTGCCACCGGGACAGAGGGAGCCGGGGAGCTGTTTTTT. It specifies CATGTEGAGELFF.